The clone carrying this T cell receptor (beta chain) was detected only once. Germline-derived CDR1 and CDR2 are SGHAT and FQNNGV. The V and J ends lost 4 bases and 0 bases respectively, with 13 bases between them. This CDR3 has 16 residues. The table came from immunoSEQ multiplex PCR; TCRdb's copy has only in-frame clones and leaves some out. This table holds 17,000 or so clones, 90% to 95% found once. The record originates from a study of blood T cell repertoires in COVID-19. Study information: Specimens from acute and convalescent COVID-19 originated in the United States, Italy and Spain. Sample material is recorded as cDNA or gDNA derived from T cells, B-cell-depleted T cells, or PBMCs.

J is TRBJ2-1 and V is TRBV11-2; D is undetermined. The TCR sequence derives from a human donor in a cohort sampled during active COVID-19. What was sequenced was peripheral blood. The CDR3 loop is CASSSPIASSYNEQFF. CDR3 nucleotides: TGTGCCAGCAGCTCCCCCATCGCGAGCTCCTACAATGAGCAGTTCTTC.